This TCR beta chain was identified in a study of blood T cell repertoires in COVID-19. Study-wide background: Collection of acute and convalescent COVID-19 samples took place in the United States, Italy and Spain.

The CDR3 is 12 amino acids. Germline V gene sequence: CDR1 MDHEN, CDR2 SYDVKM. V lost 7 bases to trimming and J lost 6 bases; unmatched junction nucleotides: 2. This table comes from immunoSEQ multiplex PCR, and its TCRdb copy is limited to in-frame clones, with some not included. This sample has 300,000 to 350,000 clones, with roughly 90% found just once. This chain joins TRBV28 and TRBJ1-5; TRBD1 matches at 8 bases. The sequencing input was PBMCs or T cells enriched from blood (not recorded which). The sequence derives from a woman aged 25 to 39 who had been exposed to COVID-19. The CDR3 sequence is CASTTGVQPQHF. The DNA for the CDR3 is TGTGCCAGCACGACAGGGGTTCAGCCCCAGCATTTT.